Shown below are 10 T cell receptor beta chains from a single sample sequenced in a study of blood T cell repertoires in COVID-19. This table comes from immunoSEQ multiplex PCR, and its TCRdb copy is limited to in-frame clones, with some not included. There are more than 95,000 clones in the sample; around 70% occur only once, and more than 5.5% lies in the top ten. The sample consisted of peripheral blood. Source of these receptors: a man aged 60 to 75 with acute or convalescent COVID-19.

The J gene is TRBJ1-3, the V gene TRBV30, with 12 nucleotides matching TRBD1. Germline loops: CDR1 GTSNPN, CDR2 SVGIG (reference sequence). V gave up 0 bases and J gave up 3 bases; unmatched junction bases: 15. The CDR3 covers 20 residues. CDR3 protein: CAWSVREGTGGGSIGNTIYF. As DNA, the CDR3 is TGTGCCTGGAGTGTACGAGAGGGGACAGGGGGCGGATCAATTGGAAACACCATATATTTT.

The CDR3 nucleotides read TGTGCCAGCAGTTACTCCGGCAGGGACAATGAGCAGTTCTTC. It encodes CASSYSGRDNEQFF. This chain links TRBV6-6 with TRBJ2-1; D perhaps matches TRBD1 (5 bases). The V gene's germline CDR1 is MNHNY and CDR2 SVGAGI (reference sequence). CDR3 length: 14 amino acids. V lost 0 bases and J lost 5, with 8 bases in between.

The chain has TRBV11-2 and TRBJ2-2; tentative D call: TRBD1 (5 bases). The CDR3 totals 15 residues. CDR1 and CDR2 (germline): SGHAT, FQNNGV. V was clipped by 1 base and J by 6 bases, with 12 bases between them. Here the CDR3 DNA reads TGTGCCAGCAGCTTAGCCCAGGGATACGCCGGGGAGCTGTTTTTT. This translates into CASSLAQGYAGELFF.

Note on this clone: Other DNA sequences within the sample encode an identical CDR3. The chain uses TRBV6-5 and TRBJ1-1, with D possibly TRBD1 on 6 matching bases. Trimming removed 5 bases at V and 0 bases at J, with 10 bases between. This CDR3 comprises 14 residues. Germline V CDR1 and CDR2: MNHEY, SVGAGI. The CDR3 region has the DNA TGTGCCAGCAGTCGGCAGGGGATGAACACTGAAGCTTTCTTT. Protein sequence: CASSRQGMNTEAFF.

The chain recombines TRBV18 with TRBJ1-2; D not resolved. V gave up 3 bases and J gave up 1 base, with 9 bases separating them. Germline assignment: CDR1 KGHSH and CDR2 LQKENI. There are 14 residues in the CDR3. The CDR3 is CASSPGVNNYGYTF. CDR3 DNA: TGTGCCAGCTCACCCGGGGTTAATAACTATGGCTACACCTTC. Full variable domain (rest looked up from reference TRBV18 and TRBJ1-2): NAGVMQNPRHLVRRRGQEARLRCSPMKGHSHVYWYRQLPEEGLKFMVYLQKENIIDESGMPKERFSAEFPKEGPSILRIQQVVRGDSAAYFCASSPGVNNYGYTFGSGTRLTVV.

This clone was seen just once. The rearrangement uses TRBV15 and TRBJ1-1; D might be TRBD1 (5 bases). In germline, CDR1 is LNHNV, CDR2 YYDKDF (reference sequence). The CDR3 is made up of 14 amino acids. Trimming cost V 0 bases and J 5 bases, with 10 bases left between them. This CDR3 reads CATSRDSGWTEAFF. Here the CDR3 DNA reads TGTGCCACCAGCAGAGATTCAGGGTGGACTGAAGCTTTCTTT.

The V gene is TRBV25-1, the J gene TRBJ1-1; perhaps TRBD1 as D (6 bases). Trimming stripped 6 bases from V and 4 bases from J, with 21 bases between. The CDR3 loop spans 16 amino acids. CDR1 and CDR2 from the germline V gene are MGHDK and SYGVNS. The CDR3 is CASSHHRQDFSTEAFF. CDR3 DNA: TGTGCCAGCAGCCACCACCGACAGGATTTCTCCACTGAAGCTTTCTTT.

This chain connects TRBV5-1 to TRBJ1-5; TRBD1 matches 12 bases. Germline loops: CDR1 SGHRS, CDR2 YFSETQ. This CDR3 region has 16 residues. V shed 4 bases, J shed 4 bases, and the junction held 6 bases outside the gene matches. CDR3 in DNA: TGCGCCAGCAGCATGGGGGACAGGGGGCCAAATCAGCCCCAGCATTTT. This codes for CASSMGDRGPNQPQHF.

The CDR3 sequence: CASSIDRDYGYTF. The DNA for the CDR3 is TGTGCCAGTAGTATAGACAGGGACTATGGCTACACCTTC. The V call is TRBV19, the J call TRBJ1-2; weak D call: TRBD1 (5 bases). CDR3 length equals 13 residues. Trimming took 0 bases from V and 3 from J, leaving 5 bases between them. CDR1 is LNHDA and CDR2 is SQIVND in the germline V gene (reference sequence).

The chain couples TRBV9 to TRBJ1-2; the match to TRBD1 covers 7 bases. CDR1 is SGDLS, CDR2 YYNGEE, per germline. The CDR3 length is 16 residues. V dropped 6 bases and J dropped 8; count of bases not matched to a gene: 19. CDR3 bases: TGTGCCAGCACCACGACAACATTAACAGGGGCAGGAGGCTACACCTTC. It is translated as CASTTTTLTGAGGYTF.